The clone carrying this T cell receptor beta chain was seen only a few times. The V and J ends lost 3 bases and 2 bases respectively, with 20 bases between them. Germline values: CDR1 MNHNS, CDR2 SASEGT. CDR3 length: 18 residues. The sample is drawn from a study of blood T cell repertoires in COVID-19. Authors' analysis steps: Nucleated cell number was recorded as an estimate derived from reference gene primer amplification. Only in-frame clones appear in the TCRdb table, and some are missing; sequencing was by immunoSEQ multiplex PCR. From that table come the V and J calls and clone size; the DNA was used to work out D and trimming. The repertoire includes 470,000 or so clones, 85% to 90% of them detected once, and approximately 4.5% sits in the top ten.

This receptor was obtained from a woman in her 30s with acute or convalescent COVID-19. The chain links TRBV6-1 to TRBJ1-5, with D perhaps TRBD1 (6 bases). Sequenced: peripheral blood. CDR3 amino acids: CASSDRRIYRARNQPQHF. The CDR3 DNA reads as TGTGCCAGCAGTGACCGAAGGATTTACAGGGCCCGCAATCAGCCCCAGCATTTT.